This TCR beta chain is from a study of cytomegalovirus exposure and HLA in healthy donors. The study, taken as a whole, reports: Versus the approximately 700-donor mean, an Asian-associated ancestry cluster reportedly showed fewer N-insertions in a later analysis. Productive status was seen about 90% or about 30% of the time for most TCR beta V segments in an earlier analysis. What a later analysis showed was that several of the most significant clusters appeared linked to common viral pathogens.

With regard to this clone: No antigen is known for it.

The PCR used 60 Vbeta and 13 Jbeta primers. Sequencing used immunoSEQ multiplex PCR; TCRdb keeps in-frame clones, though not all of them. This sample has some 110,000 clones, with around 70% found just once. This CDR3 has 11 amino acids. Looked up from germline, CDR1 is SNHLY and CDR2 is FYNNEI. Trimming took 6 bases from V and 8 from J, leaving 10 bases between them. The sequenced sample was PBMCs. The sequence came from a man aged 25-45 years in good health and CMV-seropositive. V usage is TRBV2 and J usage is TRBJ1-1; the D gene is possibly TRBD1 (5 bases). The CDR3 DNA reads as TGTGCCAGCAGCTGGCCAGGGGAAGCTTTCTTT. As protein: CASSWPGEAFF.